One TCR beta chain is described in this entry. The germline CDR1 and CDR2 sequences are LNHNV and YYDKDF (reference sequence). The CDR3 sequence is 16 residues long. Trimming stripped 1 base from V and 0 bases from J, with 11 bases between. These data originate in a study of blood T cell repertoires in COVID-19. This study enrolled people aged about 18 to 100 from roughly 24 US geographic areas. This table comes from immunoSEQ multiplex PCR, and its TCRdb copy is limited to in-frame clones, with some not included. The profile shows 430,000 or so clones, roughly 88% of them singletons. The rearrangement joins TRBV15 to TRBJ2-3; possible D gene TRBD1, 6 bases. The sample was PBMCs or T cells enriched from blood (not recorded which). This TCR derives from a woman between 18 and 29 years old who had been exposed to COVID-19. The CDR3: CATSRVLQGSTDTQYF. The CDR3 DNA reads TGTGCCACCAGCAGAGTCCTACAGGGTAGCACAGATACGCAGTATTTT.